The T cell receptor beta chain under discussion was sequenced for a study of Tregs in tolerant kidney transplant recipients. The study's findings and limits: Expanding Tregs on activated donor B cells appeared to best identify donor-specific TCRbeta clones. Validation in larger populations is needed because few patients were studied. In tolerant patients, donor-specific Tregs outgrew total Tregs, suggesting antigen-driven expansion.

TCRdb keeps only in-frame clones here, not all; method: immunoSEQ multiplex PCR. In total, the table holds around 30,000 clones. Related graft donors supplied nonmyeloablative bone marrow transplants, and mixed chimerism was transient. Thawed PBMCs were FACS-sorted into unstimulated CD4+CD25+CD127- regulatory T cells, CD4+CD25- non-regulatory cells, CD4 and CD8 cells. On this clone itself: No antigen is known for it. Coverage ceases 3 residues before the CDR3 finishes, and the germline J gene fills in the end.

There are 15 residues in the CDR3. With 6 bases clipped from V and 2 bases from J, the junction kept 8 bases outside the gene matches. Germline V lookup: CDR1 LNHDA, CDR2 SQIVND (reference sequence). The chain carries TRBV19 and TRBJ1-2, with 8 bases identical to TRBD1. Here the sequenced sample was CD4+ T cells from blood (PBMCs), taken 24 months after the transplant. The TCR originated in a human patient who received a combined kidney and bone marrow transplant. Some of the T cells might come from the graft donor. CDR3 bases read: TGTGCCAGTAGGCCGTCAGGGACAGGAAACTATGGC. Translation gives CASRPSGTGNYG. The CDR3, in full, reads CASRPSGTGNYGYTF.